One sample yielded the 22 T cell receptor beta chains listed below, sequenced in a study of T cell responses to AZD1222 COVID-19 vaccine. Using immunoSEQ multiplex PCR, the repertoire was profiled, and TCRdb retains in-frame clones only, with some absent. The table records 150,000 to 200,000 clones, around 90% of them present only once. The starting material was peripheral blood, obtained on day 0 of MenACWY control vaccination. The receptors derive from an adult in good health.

CDR3 nucleotide sequence: TGTGCCAGCAGCGTGGGGACAAGCCGTAATTCCTATGGCTACACCTTC. Protein product: CASSVGTSRNSYGYTF. V usage is TRBV9 and J usage is TRBJ1-2; D is perhaps TRBD1 (6 bases). The CDR3 is 16 amino acids. Deletions cut 2 bases from V and 4 bases from J, with 18 bases between. Germline CDR1 reads SGDLS; CDR2 reads YYNGEE.

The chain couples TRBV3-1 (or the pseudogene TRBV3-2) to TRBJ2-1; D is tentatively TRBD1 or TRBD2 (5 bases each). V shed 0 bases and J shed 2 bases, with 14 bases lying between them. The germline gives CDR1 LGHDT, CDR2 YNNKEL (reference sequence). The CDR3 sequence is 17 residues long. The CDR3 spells CASSQDAGRMAYNEQFF. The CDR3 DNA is TGTGCCAGCAGCCAAGATGCAGGGAGAATGGCCTACAATGAGCAGTTCTTC.

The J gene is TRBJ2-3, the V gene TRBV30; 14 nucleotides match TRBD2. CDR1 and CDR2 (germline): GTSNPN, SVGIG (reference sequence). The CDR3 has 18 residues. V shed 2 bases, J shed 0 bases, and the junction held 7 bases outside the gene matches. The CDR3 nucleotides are TGTGCCTGGAGTACCGGACTAGCGGGAGGAGGAAGCACAGATACGCAGTATTTT. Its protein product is CAWSTGLAGGGSTDTQYF.

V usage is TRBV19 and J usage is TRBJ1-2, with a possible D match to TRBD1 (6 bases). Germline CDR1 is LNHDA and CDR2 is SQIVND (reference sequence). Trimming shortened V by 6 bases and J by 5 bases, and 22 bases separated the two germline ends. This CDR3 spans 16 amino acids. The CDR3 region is CASRPPRGRGRYGYTF. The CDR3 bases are TGTGCCAGTAGGCCACCCCGGGGACGGGGGCGGTATGGCTACACCTTC.

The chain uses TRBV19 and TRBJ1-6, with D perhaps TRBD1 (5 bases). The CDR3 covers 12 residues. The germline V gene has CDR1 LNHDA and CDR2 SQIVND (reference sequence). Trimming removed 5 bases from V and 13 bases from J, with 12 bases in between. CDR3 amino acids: CASSAGNAPLHF. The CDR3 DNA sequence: TGTGCCAGTAGTGCAGGGAATGCTCCCCTCCACTTT. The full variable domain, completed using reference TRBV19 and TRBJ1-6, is DGGITQSPKYLFRKEGQNVTLSCEQNLNHDAMYWYRQDPGQGLRLIYYSQIVNDFQKGDIAEGYSVSREKKESFPLTVTSAQKNPTAFYLCASSAGNAPLHFGNGTRLTVT.

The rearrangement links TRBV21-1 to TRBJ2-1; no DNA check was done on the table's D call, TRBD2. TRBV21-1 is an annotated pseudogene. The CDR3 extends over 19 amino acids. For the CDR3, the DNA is TGTGCCAGCACCCCAGAGGCGGGAGGGGTCCTTAGAATATACAATGAGCAGTTCTTC. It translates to CASTPEAGGVLRIYNEQFF.

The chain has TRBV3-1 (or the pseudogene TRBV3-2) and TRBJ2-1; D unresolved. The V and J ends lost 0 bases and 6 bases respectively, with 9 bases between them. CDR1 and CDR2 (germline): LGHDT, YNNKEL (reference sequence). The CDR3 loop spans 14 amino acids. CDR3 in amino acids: CASSQDVKVNEQFF. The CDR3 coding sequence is TGTGCCAGCAGCCAAGATGTTAAGGTCAATGAGCAGTTCTTC.

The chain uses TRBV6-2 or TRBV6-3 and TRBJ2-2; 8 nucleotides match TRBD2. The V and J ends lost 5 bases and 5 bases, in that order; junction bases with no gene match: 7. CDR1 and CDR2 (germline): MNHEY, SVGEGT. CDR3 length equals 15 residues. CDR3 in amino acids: CASSPTSGRTGELFF. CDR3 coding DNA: TGTGCCAGCAGTCCCACTAGCGGTAGGACCGGGGAGCTGTTTTTT.

CDR3 in DNA: TGTGCCAGCAGCTTAAGCCAGGGACGTCAGCCCCAGCATTTT. Amino acids: CASSLSQGRQPQHF. The V gene is TRBV7-8, the J gene TRBJ1-5; TRBD1 is a possible D gene (5 bases). The CDR3 has 14 residues. The germline V gene encodes CDR1 SGHVS and CDR2 FQNEAQ. The germline V and J ends were trimmed by 2 bases and 6 bases, with 11 bases remaining between them.

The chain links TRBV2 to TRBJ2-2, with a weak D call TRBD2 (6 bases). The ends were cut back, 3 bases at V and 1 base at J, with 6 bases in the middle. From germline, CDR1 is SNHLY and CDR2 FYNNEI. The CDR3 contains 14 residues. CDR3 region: CASSEEGNTGELFF. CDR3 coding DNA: TGTGCCAGCAGTGAGGAGGGGAACACCGGGGAGCTGTTTTTT.

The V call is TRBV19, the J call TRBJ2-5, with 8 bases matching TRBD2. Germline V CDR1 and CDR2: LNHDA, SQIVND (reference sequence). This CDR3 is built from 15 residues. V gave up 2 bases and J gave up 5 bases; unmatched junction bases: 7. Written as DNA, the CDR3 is TGTGCCAGTAGTATAACCGCAGCGGGAGTCGAGACCCAGTACTTC. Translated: CASSITAAGVETQYF.

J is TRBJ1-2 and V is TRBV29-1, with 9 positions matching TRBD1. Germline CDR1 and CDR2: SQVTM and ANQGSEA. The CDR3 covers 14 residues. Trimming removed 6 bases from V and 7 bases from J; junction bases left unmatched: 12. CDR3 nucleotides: TGCAGCGTCGCGGGGACAGGGAGGTCGGGTGGCTACACCTTC. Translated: CSVAGTGRSGGYTF.

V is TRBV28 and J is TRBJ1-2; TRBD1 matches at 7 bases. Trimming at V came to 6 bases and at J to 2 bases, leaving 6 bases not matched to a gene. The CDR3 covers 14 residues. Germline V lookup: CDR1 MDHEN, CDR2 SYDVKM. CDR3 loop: CASSTGQKNYGYTF. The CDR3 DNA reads TGTGCCAGCAGCACGGGACAGAAGAACTATGGCTACACCTTC.

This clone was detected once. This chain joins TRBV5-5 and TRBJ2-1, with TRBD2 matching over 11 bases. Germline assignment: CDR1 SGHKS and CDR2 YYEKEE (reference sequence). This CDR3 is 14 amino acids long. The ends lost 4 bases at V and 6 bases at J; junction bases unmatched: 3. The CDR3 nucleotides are TGTGCCAGCAGCACCGGGACTAGCGGCAATGAGCAGTTCTTC. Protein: CASSTGTSGNEQFF.

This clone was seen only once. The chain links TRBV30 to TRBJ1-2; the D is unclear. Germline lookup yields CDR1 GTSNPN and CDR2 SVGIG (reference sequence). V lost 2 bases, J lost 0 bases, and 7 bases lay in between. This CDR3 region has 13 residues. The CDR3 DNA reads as TGTGCCTGGAGTCCCACACCTAACTATGGCTACACCTTC. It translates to CAWSPTPNYGYTF.

The CDR3 nucleotides read TGTGCCAGCAGCTTGACGGACAGGGTAACAGGGGGGGCCAACGTCCTGACTTTC. Amino acids: CASSLTDRVTGGANVLTF. The chain recombines TRBV5-5 with TRBJ2-6, with TRBD1 matching 8 bases. The CDR3 contains 18 residues. V shed 1 base, J shed 4 bases, and the junction held 10 bases outside the gene matches. Germline values: CDR1 SGHKS, CDR2 YYEKEE (reference sequence).

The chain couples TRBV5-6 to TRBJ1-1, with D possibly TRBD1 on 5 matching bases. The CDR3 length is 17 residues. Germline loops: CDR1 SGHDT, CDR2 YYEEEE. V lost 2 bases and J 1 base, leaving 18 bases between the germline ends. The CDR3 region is CASSFGHLGGWNTEAFF. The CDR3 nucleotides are TGTGCCAGCAGCTTTGGGCACCTTGGGGGGTGGAACACTGAAGCTTTCTTT.

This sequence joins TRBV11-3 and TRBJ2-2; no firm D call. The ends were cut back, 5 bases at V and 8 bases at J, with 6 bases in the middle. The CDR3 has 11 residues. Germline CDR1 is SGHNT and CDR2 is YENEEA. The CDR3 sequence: CASSQLGELFF. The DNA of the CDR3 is TGTGCCAGCAGCCAGCTGGGGGAGCTGTTTTTT.

The CDR3 nucleotides read TGCGCCAGCAGCATGGACAGGGCTGGAAACACCATATATTTT. As protein: CASSMDRAGNTIYF. V is TRBV5-1 and J is TRBJ1-3; TRBD1 aligns across 8 bases. CDR3 length: 14 residues. Trimming removed 4 bases from V and 2 bases from J; junction bases left unmatched: 2. Germline-derived CDR1 and CDR2 are SGHRS and YFSETQ.

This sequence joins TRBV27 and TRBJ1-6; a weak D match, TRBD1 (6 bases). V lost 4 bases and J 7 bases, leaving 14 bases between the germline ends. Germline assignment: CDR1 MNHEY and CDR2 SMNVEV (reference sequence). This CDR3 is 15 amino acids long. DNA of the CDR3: TGTGCCAGCAGTTCCCGGAGGGGGGACAATTCACCCCTCCACTTT. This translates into CASSSRRGDNSPLHF.

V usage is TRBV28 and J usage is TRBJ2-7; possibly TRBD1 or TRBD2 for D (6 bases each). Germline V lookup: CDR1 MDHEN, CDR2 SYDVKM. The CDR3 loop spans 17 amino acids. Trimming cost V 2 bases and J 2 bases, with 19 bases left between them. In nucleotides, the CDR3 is TGTGCCAGCAGTTTACAGGGGCTCCGGGACTCTACCTACGAGCAGTACTTC. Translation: CASSLQGLRDSTYEQYF.

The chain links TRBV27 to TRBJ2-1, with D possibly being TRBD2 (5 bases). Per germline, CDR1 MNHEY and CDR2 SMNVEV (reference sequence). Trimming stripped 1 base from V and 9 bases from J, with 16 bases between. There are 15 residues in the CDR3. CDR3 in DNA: TGTGCCAGCAGTTTATGGGAGAACGTTCGCAGTGAGCAGTTCTTC. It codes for CASSLWENVRSEQFF.